These 19 T cell receptor beta chains share one sample of origin, sequenced in a study of beta chain features in type 1 diabetes. Sequenced material consisted of expressed TCRB transcripts (all of the isolated RNA was reverse transcribed). TCRdb's copy holds only in-frame clones and misses some; the assay was immunoSEQ multiplex PCR. This sample carries about 930,000 clones, about 17% of them seen once, and the ten largest clones take 0.023%. The material sequenced was naive CD4+ T cells from blood. The source is a woman younger than 30 in good health.

This clone has just a few counts. This chain connects TRBV28 to TRBJ1-2, with a tentative D call TRBD1 (5 bases). The germline V gene encodes CDR1 MDHEN and CDR2 SYDVKM. Trimming took off 5 bases at V and 0 bases at J, with 13 bases between the two ends. This CDR3 region has 15 residues. The DNA for the CDR3 is TGTGCCAGCAGTACCACAGGAACAGCTAACTATGGCTACACCTTC. Residues: CASSTTGTANYGYTF.

This chain uses TRBV15 with TRBJ1-2; tentative D call: TRBD1 (5 bases). CDR1 is LNHNV, CDR2 YYDKDF, per germline (reference sequence). The V end lost 1 base, the J end lost 0 bases, and 6 bases lay between the germline ends. CDR3 length equals 14 residues. As DNA, the CDR3 is TGTGCCACCAGCAGAGGCAGGGCTAACTATGGCTACACCTTC. It encodes CATSRGRANYGYTF.

A word on this clone: This CDR3 is also generated by other DNA sequences in the sample. The V gene is TRBV10-3, the J gene TRBJ1-2; D is undetermined. The length of the CDR3 is 13 residues. Germline CDR1 reads ENHRY; CDR2 reads SYGVKD. V was pared by 3 bases and J by 5 bases, with 10 bases between. CDR3 in amino acids: CAISDRWGYGYTF. The CDR3 DNA follows: TGTGCCATCAGTGACCGATGGGGTTATGGCTACACCTTC.

The chain uses TRBV2 and TRBJ1-2; 10 bases align to TRBD1. The CDR3 totals 13 residues. The V and J ends lost 7 bases and 6 bases, in that order; junction bases with no gene match: 5. The V gene's germline CDR1 is SNHLY and CDR2 FYNNEI. CDR3 loop: CASKTGGVNGYTF. The CDR3 DNA follows: TGTGCCAGCAAGACAGGGGGCGTAAATGGCTACACCTTC.

CDR3 in amino acids: CASMRLQGDGYTF. The CDR3 coding sequence is TGTGCCAGTATGCGACTCCAAGGGGATGGCTACACCTTC. The chain has TRBV6-5 and TRBJ1-2; D is perhaps TRBD1 (5 bases). CDR1 and CDR2 from the germline V gene are MNHEY and SVGAGI. The germline V and J ends were trimmed by 9 bases and 6 bases, with 17 bases remaining between them. CDR3 length: 13 residues.

A remark on this clone: At the DNA level, this CDR3 is encoded by other sequences in the same sample as well. CDR3 sequence: CASGYGNTIYF. In DNA, the CDR3 is TGTGCCAGCGGGTACGGAAACACCATATATTTT. This rearrangement joins TRBV28 to TRBJ1-3; D is unclear. Germline CDR1 and CDR2: MDHEN and SYDVKM. The length of the CDR3 is 11 residues. The germline V and J ends were trimmed by 8 bases and 4 bases, with 6 bases remaining between them.

The rearrangement uses TRBV15 and TRBJ2-5, with TRBD1 matching over 7 bases. This CDR3 is 16 amino acids long. Trimming removed 0 bases from V and 2 bases from J; junction bases left unmatched: 6. The V gene's germline CDR1 is LNHNV and CDR2 YYDKDF (reference sequence). The CDR3 sequence is CATSRDAGTAQETQYF. The CDR3 region has the DNA TGTGCCACCAGCAGAGACGCCGGGACAGCACAAGAGACCCAGTACTTC.

This clone has only a few counts. The chain couples TRBV7-3 to TRBJ2-6, with D tentatively TRBD1 (6 bases). Looked up from germline, CDR1 is SGHTA and CDR2 is FQGTGA. The length of the CDR3 is 17 residues. V gave up 1 base and J gave up 1 base, with 11 bases separating them. CDR3 nucleotide sequence: TGTGCCAGCAGCTTAATGGGACAAACTTCTGGGGCCAACGTCCTGACTTTC. Protein product: CASSLMGQTSGANVLTF.

Only a few counts were recorded for this clone. The chain recombines TRBV19 with TRBJ2-1, with TRBD2 matching over 14 bases. J lost 5 bases, V lost 2 bases, and 17 bases had no gene match. The CDR3 runs to 21 residues. CDR1 and CDR2 from the germline V gene are LNHDA and SQIVND (reference sequence). The CDR3 protein is CASSIPGTSGGHTGTNNEQFF. CDR3 DNA: TGTGCCAGTAGTATACCCGGGACTAGCGGGGGCCATACCGGCACCAACAATGAGCAGTTCTTC.

This clone has only a few counts. This chain links TRBV29-1 with TRBJ1-1; maybe TRBD1 (6 bases). This CDR3 is built from 12 residues. Germline lookup yields CDR1 SQVTM and CDR2 ANQGSEA. V was trimmed by 3 bases and J by 6 bases, leaving 11 bases between them. This CDR3 reads CSVEGAGSEAFF. DNA of the CDR3: TGCAGCGTTGAGGGGGCCGGGTCTGAAGCTTTCTTT.

This chain uses TRBV7-8 with TRBJ1-2; unclear D gene. The CDR3 totals 16 residues. Germline V CDR1 and CDR2: SGHVS, FQNEAQ. Deletions cut 0 bases from V and 1 base from J, with 12 bases between. CDR3 in DNA: TGTGCCAGCAGCTTAGCCCAGGCCTCTCTTAACTATGGCTACACCTTC. Translation: CASSLAQASLNYGYTF.

The V and J genes are TRBV15 and TRBJ2-1; 7 bases align to TRBD2. CDR3 length: 14 residues. Germline values: CDR1 LNHNV, CDR2 YYDKDF (reference sequence). The V gene end was trimmed by 1 base and the J gene end by 8 bases; junction bases not matched to a gene: 5. In DNA form, the CDR3 reads TGTGCCACCAGCAGAGGACTAGCTAGGGATGAGCAGTTCTTC. Translating it yields CATSRGLARDEQFF.

This clone came up a few times. The chain recombines TRBV29-1 with TRBJ2-3; weak D call: TRBD2 (5 bases). Per the germline V gene, CDR1 is SQVTM and CDR2 is ANQGSEA. The CDR3 runs to 12 residues. The V and J ends lost 2 bases and 4 bases respectively, with 7 bases between them. The CDR3 loop is CSVESGSDTQYF. The CDR3 DNA is TGCAGCGTTGAATCGGGGTCAGATACGCAGTATTTT.

The V call is TRBV9, the J call TRBJ1-2; 8 bases match TRBD1. The CDR3 length is 16 residues. J was trimmed by 4 bases and V by 3 bases; bases with no gene match: 11. Per germline, CDR1 SGDLS and CDR2 YYNGEE. The DNA of the CDR3 is TGTGCCAGCAGCGCCCGAGCCGGGACAGGAGGCTATGGCTACACCTTC. It specifies CASSARAGTGGYGYTF.

This clone was seen more than once but under ten times. The sample carries other DNA sequences with the same CDR3. This chain connects TRBV7-9 to TRBJ2-6; D gene uncertain. This CDR3 has 16 residues. V was pared by 1 base and J by 1 base, with 8 bases between. Germline-derived CDR1 and CDR2 are SEHNR and FQNEAQ (reference sequence). The CDR3 nucleotides read TGTGCCAGCAGCTTAGGGGCAGGTTCTGGGGCCAACGTCCTGACTTTC. Its translation is CASSLGAGSGANVLTF.

The genes are TRBV25-1 and TRBJ2-5; no definite D call. Germline V CDR1 and CDR2: MGHDK, SYGVNS. The V gene lost 4 bases and the J gene lost 5 bases, with 14 bases spanning the gap. The CDR3 is 14 residues long. In DNA form, the CDR3 reads TGTGCCAGCAGTGCCGGTTTGGTACGGGAGACCCAGTACTTC. This codes for CASSAGLVRETQYF.

The V and J genes are TRBV4-3 and TRBJ2-2; D is undetermined. CDR1 LGHNA and CDR2 YSLEER come from the germline V gene. The CDR3 runs to 17 residues. The germline V and J ends were trimmed by 6 bases and 4 bases, with 21 bases remaining between them. CDR3: CASSQKSRGSRTGELFF. DNA of the CDR3: TGCGCCAGCAGTCAAAAAAGTCGAGGTAGCCGCACCGGGGAGCTGTTTTTT.

The chain is built from TRBV9 and TRBJ2-2; no reliable D call. Germline V gene sequence: CDR1 SGDLS, CDR2 YYNGEE. The V and J ends lost 3 bases and 6 bases respectively, with 3 bases between them. The CDR3 is made up of 11 amino acids. DNA of the CDR3: TGTGCCAGCAGCGACCCCGGGGAGCTGTTTTTT. This codes for CASSDPGELFF.

This clone was seen only once. The chain links TRBV7-2 to TRBJ2-7, with D maybe TRBD1 (5 bases). Looked up from germline, CDR1 is SGHTA and CDR2 is FQGNSA. This CDR3 has 15 amino acids. Between the trimmed V and J ends, which lost 1 base and 5 bases, there was a span of 15 bases. The CDR3 spells CASSLVHAQGHEQYF. The DNA of the CDR3 is TGTGCCAGCAGCTTAGTACACGCCCAGGGCCACGAGCAGTACTTC.